The 7 T cell receptor beta chains in this list originate from one sample, sequenced in a study of cytomegalovirus exposure and HLA in healthy donors. The PCR ran on 60 Vbeta and 13 Jbeta primers. Only in-frame clones appear in the TCRdb table, and some are missing; sequencing was by immunoSEQ multiplex PCR. The data show under 85,000 clones, about 63% seen once. Material for sequencing was PBMCs. Every receptor here comes from a man in his forties or fifties in good health and CMV-seropositive.

This clone was picked up a small number of times. The V call is TRBV27, the J call TRBJ2-5; perhaps TRBD2 as D (6 bases). CDR1 and CDR2 from the germline V gene are MNHEY and SMNVEV (reference sequence). The ends were cut back, 2 bases at V and 4 bases at J, with 11 bases in the middle. The CDR3 spans 14 residues. CDR3 nucleotide sequence: TGTGCCAGCAGTTTAACGGGGACTGGAGAGACCCAGTACTTC. It codes for CASSLTGTGETQYF.

This clone has just one count. J is TRBJ2-5 and V is TRBV9, with D perhaps matching TRBD2 (5 bases). CDR1 is SGDLS, CDR2 YYNGEE, per germline. The CDR3 is 15 residues long. Trimming removed 0 bases from V and 3 bases from J, with 12 bases in between. Written as DNA, the CDR3 is TGTGCCAGCAGCGTAGCTGCGGGCAGAGAAGAGACCCAGTACTTC. Amino acid sequence: CASSVAAGREETQYF.

The chain links TRBV5-6 to TRBJ2-2, with D tentatively TRBD1 (6 bases). The CDR3 is 17 residues long. Trimming pared 6 bases from V and 6 bases from J, leaving 24 bases between. CDR1 is SGHDT, CDR2 YYEEEE, per germline. CDR3 nucleotide sequence: TGTGCCAGCATCAAACCCCCCCCACAGGGTTTTGCCGGGGAGCTGTTTTTT. Its translation is CASIKPPPQGFAGELFF.

This clone was detected only a few times. This chain uses TRBV2 with TRBJ1-1; D is possibly TRBD1 (6 bases). The CDR3 is 12 residues long. CDR1 and CDR2 from the germline V gene are SNHLY and FYNNEI. Trimming removed 6 bases at V and 7 bases at J, with 12 bases between. Here the CDR3 reads CASSFKQGEAFF. CDR3 bases: TGTGCCAGCAGCTTTAAACAGGGTGAAGCTTTCTTT.

The V call is TRBV2, the J call TRBJ2-7; possibly TRBD1 for D (6 bases). This CDR3 contains 11 residues. Germline CDR1 SNHLY, CDR2 FYNNEI. The germline V and J ends were trimmed by 9 bases and 3 bases, with 9 bases remaining between them. CDR3 coding DNA: TGTGCCAGACAGGGTCTCTACGAGCAGTACTTC. Residues: CARQGLYEQYF.

As DNA, the CDR3 is TGTGCCAGCAGCCACGCAGGGGTTCTCTCCTACGAGCAGTACTTC. Its protein product is CASSHAGVLSYEQYF. This rearrangement joins TRBV13 to TRBJ2-7; possibly TRBD1 for D (6 bases). This CDR3 comprises 15 residues. Germline assignment: CDR1 PRHDT and CDR2 FYEKMQ (reference sequence). The germline V and J ends were trimmed by 5 bases and 0 bases, with 14 bases remaining between them.

This clone was found a few times. The chain has TRBV11-3 and TRBJ2-1; 7 nucleotides match TRBD2. There are 15 residues in the CDR3. V lost 5 bases, J lost 2 bases, and 6 bases stayed unmatched. CDR1 is SGHNT, CDR2 YENEEA, per germline. CDR3: CASSPQRGAYNEQFF. The DNA for the CDR3 is TGTGCCAGCAGCCCTCAGCGGGGAGCCTACAATGAGCAGTTCTTC.